The 18 T cell receptor beta chains below all came from one sample that was sequenced in a study of tumor-infiltrating lymphocytes in primary liver carcinoma. The source material, roughly 18-32 mg of unsorted bulk tissue, was used to co-extract RNA and DNA. Total RNA amounting to around 450 ng was the source from which TCR beta cDNA was made with a constant-region primer. Library construction for TCR beta comprised three nested multiplex PCR rounds performed with slightly modified ARM-PCR. Rounds one and two of PCR, each of 10 cycles, were primed with TRBV1-TRBV30 forward primers and a C-beta reverse primer. TCRdb called the multiplex PCR reads again in MiXCR, with one record for every CDR3 protein. The sample shows about 78,000 distinct CDR3 sequences, about 70% of them seen only once. Sequenced sample: liver tumor tissue from sampling region 4. Subset given: tumor region T4, right-lateral pole. The receptors originated from a woman aged 60-70 years with primary liver carcinoma and hepatitis B virus infection.

The sample holds many counts of this clonotype. CDR3 coding DNA: TGTTCTACCGCGACAGGCACAGATACGCAGTATTTT. Amino acids: CSTATGTDTQYF. The V call is TRBV28, the J call TRBJ2-3, with TRBD1 as a possible D gene (5 bases). There are 12 residues in the CDR3. CDR1 is MDHEN, CDR2 SYDVKM, per germline.

This chain joins TRBV6-6 and TRBJ2-5, with TRBD2 matching 12 bases. CDR1 is MNHNY and CDR2 is SVGAGI in the germline V gene (reference sequence). V dropped 0 bases and J dropped 9; count of bases not matched to a gene: 11. This CDR3 contains 17 residues. The CDR3 DNA is TGTGCCAGCAGTTACTCTGCTAGCGGGAGGGCCCGGGAGGCCCAGTACTTC. It encodes CASSYSASGRAREAQYF.

As regards this clonotype: One end of the junction fails to match germline, which may point to a read error. The genes are TRBV7-3 and TRBJ1-1; maybe TRBD1 (6 bases). The CDR3 is made up of 17 amino acids. The germline gives CDR1 SGHTA, CDR2 FQGTGA. The CDR3 loop reads CANSLGGPQQGYTEAFF. Here the CDR3 DNA reads TGTGCCAACAGCTTAGGCGGGCCTCAACAGGGTTACACTGAAGCTTTCTTT.

By sample share, this clonotype is medium-sized. The chain is built from TRBV4-2 and TRBJ2-7, with 9 bases aligning to TRBD2. V shed 1 base and J 1 base; nucleotides not matched to a gene: 8. CDR3 size: 17 residues. Germline CDR1 and CDR2: LGHNA and YNFKEQ. The chain's CDR3 is CASSQGDGLARSYEQYF. CDR3 bases: TGTGCCAGCAGCCAAGGGGATGGACTAGCGCGTTCCTACGAGCAGTACTTC.

Turning to this clonotype: The junction differs from germline at one of its ends, possibly a read error. The chain joins TRBV11-2 to TRBJ2-2; no reliable D call. CDR3 length: 15 residues. Germline lookup yields CDR1 SGHAT and CDR2 FQNNGV. The CDR3 DNA reads as TGTACCAGCAGCTGGGTGGGGTCACTCACCGGGGAGCTGTTTTTT. Amino acids: CTSSWVGSLTGELFF. The complete variable domain, with remaining parts taken from reference TRBV11-2 and TRBJ2-2, reads EAGVAQSPRYKIIEKRQSVAFWCNPISGHATLYWYQQILGQGPKLLIQFQNNGVVDDSQLPKDRFSAERLKGVDSTLKIQPAKLEDSAVYLCTSSWVGSLTGELFFGEGSRLTVL.

Of note for this clonotype: At one of its ends the junction is not consistent with the germline gene, which may arise from a read error. The rearrangement joins TRBV29-1 to TRBJ1-2; unclear D gene. Germline V gene lookup returns CDR1 SQVTM and CDR2 ANQGSEA. The CDR3 runs to 15 residues. The DNA of the CDR3 is TGCGGCGTTGAGTTTTCCCAAAGGGAAGGCTATGGCTACACCTTC. Translating gives CGVEFSQREGYGYTF.

Concerning this clonotype: Since a much larger clone is just one base distant, this may be a read error. V usage is TRBV7-2 and J usage is TRBJ2-7; no firm D call. Per the germline V gene, CDR1 is SGHTA and CDR2 is FQGNSA. The CDR3 covers 13 residues. The CDR3 region has the DNA TGTGCCAGCAGCTTTTTTGGCAGCCCGGAGCAGCACTTC. This encodes CASSFFGSPEQHF. Full variable domain (remainder filled in from reference TRBV7-2 and TRBJ2-7): GAGVSQSPSNKVTEKGKDVELRCDPISGHTALYWYRQSLGQGLEFLIYFQGNSAPDKSGLPSDRFSAERTGGSVSTLTIQRTQQEDSAVYLCASSFFGSPEQHFGPGTRLTVT.

The sample holds a few counts of this clonotype. No conserved phenylalanine or tryptophan is present at the end of the CDR3, so a read error is the likely explanation. V gene TRBV28 combines with J gene TRBJ2-7; D might be TRBD1 or TRBD2, each matching 6 bases. CDR3 length equals 15 residues. Germline V CDR1 and CDR2: MDHEN, SYDVKM. The CDR3, as DNA: TGTGCCAGCAGTTTCTCAGCTATCGGGGGCTACGGGCAGTACCTC. Protein: CASSFSAIGGYGQYL.

This rearrangement joins TRBV4-1 to TRBJ2-4; D gene uncertain. The ends were cut back, 1 base at V and 12 bases at J, with 22 bases in the middle. Germline V CDR1 and CDR2: MGHRA, YSYEKL. This CDR3 has 16 residues. This CDR3 reads CASSQGQPQPMRNQYF. CDR3 in DNA: TGCGCCAGCAGCCAAGGTCAACCCCAGCCGATGAGGAATCAGTACTTC.

A few counts support this clonotype. The chain links TRBV11-1 to TRBJ2-7; perhaps D is TRBD1 or TRBD2 (5 bases each). Germline V gene data show CDR1 as SGHAT and CDR2 as FQDESV (reference sequence). The CDR3 is made up of 15 amino acids. V gave up 5 bases and J gave up 2 bases, with 16 bases separating them. The CDR3 region is CASSLTHRGTYEQYF. The DNA of the CDR3 is TGTGCCAGCAGCCTGACGCATCGGGGCACCTACGAGCAGTACTTC.

Details on this clonotype: The junction differs from germline at one of its ends, possibly a read error. The rearrangement uses TRBV29-1 and TRBJ2-3, with no clear D. Germline-derived CDR1 and CDR2 are SQVTM and ANQGSEA. The CDR3 sequence is 15 residues long. CDR3 nucleotide sequence: TGCAGCGTTGAAGGAGAGGAGACGAGCACAGATAGGCAGTATTTT. It encodes CSVEGEETSTDRQYF.

On this clonotype itself: The conserved closing phenylalanine or tryptophan is absent in this CDR3, likely reflecting a read error. V gene TRBV6-1 combines with J gene TRBJ2-7; perhaps TRBD1 as D (6 bases). The CDR3 is made up of 15 amino acids. With 5 bases removed from V and 2 bases from J, the gap between germline ends came to 16 bases. The germline V gene encodes CDR1 MNHNS and CDR2 SASEGT. CDR3 nucleotide sequence: TGTGCCAGCAGTTTGGGACACGAGAGTCCCTACGAGCAGTACTTA. Amino acid sequence: CASSLGHESPYEQYL.

Note on this clonotype: A much larger clone lies a single base off, so this may be a read error. This chain joins TRBV18 and TRBJ2-1; unclear D gene. V lost 5 bases and J 8 bases, leaving 16 bases between the germline ends. Germline CDR1 and CDR2: KGHSH and LQKENI. The CDR3 consists of 14 residues. The CDR3, as DNA: TGTGCCAGCTCATCCGGACGTGACACCGATGAGCAGTTCTTC. Translated, it gives CASSSGRDTDEQFF. Combining the CDR3 with reference TRBV18 and TRBJ2-1 gives the whole variable domain NAGVMQNPRHLVRRRGQEARLRCSPMKGHSHVYWYRQLPEEGLKFMVYLQKENIIDESGMPKERFSAEFPKEGPSILRIQQVVRGDSAAYFCASSSGRDTDEQFFGPGTRLTVL.

For this clonotype: A much more abundant neighbour one base away suggests this may be a read error. The CDR3 does not close with the conserved phenylalanine or tryptophan, likely indicating a read error. The genes are TRBV6-1 and TRBJ1-1, with D possibly TRBD1 on 5 matching bases. Looked up from germline, CDR1 is MNHNS and CDR2 is SASEGT. V was trimmed by 7 bases and J by 4 bases, leaving 7 bases between them. CDR3 length: 11 amino acids. The CDR3 sequence: CASKGVTEAFS. CDR3 DNA sequence: TGTGCCAGCAAAGGGGTCACTGAAGCTTTCTCT.

As to this clonotype: One junction end disagrees with the germline gene, perhaps due to a read error. The chain links TRBV5-6 to TRBJ2-7; maybe TRBD2 (6 bases). CDR3 length: 17 residues. Per the germline V gene, CDR1 is SGHDT and CDR2 is YYEEEE. The CDR3 spells CASSWPFSREPSYERYF. The CDR3 region has the DNA TGTGCCAGCAGCTGGCCCTTTTCCCGGGAGCCCTCCTACGAGCGGTACTTC.

A note on this clonotype: This clone may be a read error of a much larger clone one base away. V gene TRBV5-1 combines with J gene TRBJ2-1; tentatively, D is TRBD1 (5 bases). The CDR3 extends over 15 amino acids. Per the germline V gene, CDR1 is SGHRS and CDR2 is YFSETQ. V was shortened by 4 bases and J by 4 bases, with 15 bases between the two germline ends. CDR3 nucleotides: TGCGCCAGCAGCCCTGGACACGCTGGGTACAATGAGCAGTTCTTC. This gives the protein CASSPGHAGYNEQFF.

This clonotype was seen ten or more times. The V and J genes are TRBV6-1 and TRBJ2-2; D is perhaps TRBD1 (5 bases). Per the germline V gene, CDR1 is MNHNS and CDR2 is SASEGT. The length of the CDR3 is 15 residues. Trimming stripped 11 bases from V and 7 bases from J, with 23 bases between. The CDR3 DNA reads TGTGCCCCGGGCTCAAGACAGCCCCAATACGGGGAGCTGTTTTTT. Translated, it gives CAPGSRQPQYGELFF.

Points on this clonotype: One end of the junction does not line up with germline, which may come from a read error. The rearrangement links TRBV10-2 to TRBJ2-1, with D unresolved. CDR3 length: 15 residues. The germline CDR1 and CDR2 sequences are WSHSY and SAAADI. The CDR3, as DNA: TGCACCAGCAGTGAGCCAGTCTTTAGGACCAATGAGCAGTTCTTC. Translating it yields CTSSEPVFRTNEQFF.